This T cell receptor beta chain was identified during a study of shared clonotypes between healthy human individuals. Sequenced by immunoSEQ multiplex PCR; TCRdb stores in-frame clones only, minus some. The table lists hundreds of thousands of clones, roughly 79% of them singletons. Study donors comprised healthy, HIV-negative adults devoid of recent acute infection or vaccination. The CDR3 runs 15 residues. V gave up 1 base and J gave up 1 base, with 11 bases separating them. Germline CDR1 reads SGHDT; CDR2 reads YYEEEE. V is TRBV5-6 and J is TRBJ2-5, with no clear D. This receptor was obtained from a woman aged 35 to 49 in good health. Some clones in this sample may be carry-over from other donors' samples. Sequenced input: PBMCs. The CDR3 DNA is TGTGCCAGCAGCTTGATCGGAGCAGCCCAAGAGACCCAGTACTTC. It yields the protein CASSLIGAAQETQYF. Full variable domain (rest looked up from reference TRBV5-6 and TRBJ2-5): DAGVTQSPTHLIKTRGQQVTLRCSPKSGHDTVSWYQQALGQGPQFIFQYYEEEERQRGNFPDRFSGHQFPNYSSELNVNALLLGDSALYLCASSLIGAAQETQYFGPGTRLLVL.